A selection of T cell receptor beta chains follows, all from one sample in a study of cytomegalovirus exposure and HLA in healthy donors. Only in-frame clones appear in the TCRdb table, and some are missing; sequencing was by immunoSEQ multiplex PCR. Of 200,000 to 250,000 clones detected, more than 75% appear once; the ten largest clones hold 1.3%. The sequenced sample consisted of PBMCs. The receptors shown here come from a human donor in good health. Both conserved end residues are part of each CDR3. Fields, in order: CDR3 DNA, CDR3 protein, D gene, J gene, clone size, V gene. D genes are given only for firm matches. Clone size is not always given. Where it is, it says once, few, many or a class for expanded clones.

TGCGCCAGCAGCTCCCCAGGGGAAACCAACTATGGCTACACCTTC CASSSPGETNYGYTF NA TRBJ1-2 NA TRBV10-1
TGTGCCATCAGTGAGTCAGGGGGCACTAACATTCAGTACTTC CAISESGGTNIQYF TRBD1 TRBJ2-4 NA TRBV10-3
TGTGCCAGCAGCTTAGCTTACAAATACGAGCAGTACTTC CASSLAYKYEQYF NA TRBJ2-7 NA TRBV7-9
TGCGCCAGCAGCGGGGGGGATCCCTACAATGAGCAGTTCTTC CASSGGDPYNEQFF TRBD2 TRBJ2-1 NA TRBV5-1
TGTGCCAGCAGCCCCGGCTCCAGGGGGCGGGAGACCCAGTACTTC CASSPGSRGRETQYF TRBD1 TRBJ2-5 NA TRBV5-8
TGTGCCATCGCGGGGCTCCGGGCAGAAAATGAGCAGTTCTTC CAIAGLRAENEQFF NA TRBJ2-1 NA TRBV10-3
TGTGCCAGCAGCTTGGCCGGTAGGGGGAGAGAGCAGTACTTC CASSLAGRGREQYF NA TRBJ2-7 NA TRBV5-4
TGTGCCAGTACAGACGAGGGGGCATCAGGAGCTTTCTTT CASTDEGASGAFF TRBD1 TRBJ1-1 NA TRBV28
TGCGCCAGCAGCCGAGAATCTACAGGGGGCTACGAGCAGTACTTC CASSRESTGGYEQYF TRBD1 TRBJ2-7 once TRBV4-1
TGTGCCAGCACCGGACAGACGAACACTGAAGCTTTCTTT CASTGQTNTEAFF NA TRBJ1-1 NA TRBV9
TGTGCCAGCAGTAGCGGCGATCTCCGTTTAAATGAGCAGTTCTTC CASSSGDLRLNEQFF NA TRBJ2-1 NA TRBV6-1
TGTGCCAGCAGCCCACAGGGCACCAAAAACATTCAGTACTTC CASSPQGTKNIQYF NA TRBJ2-4 once TRBV7-8
TGTGCCAGCGCAGGGGGCGGGGGACACACTGAAGCTTTCTTT CASAGGGGHTEAFF TRBD1 TRBJ1-1 NA TRBV19
TGTGCTAGTGGTTACCCAGGGGAAGGCGGACTAGCGGGCTACGAGCAGTACTTC CASGYPGEGGLAGYEQYF TRBD2 TRBJ2-7 once TRBV12-5
TGTGCCAGCGGTCTTGCGGGACAGATACACAATCAGCCCCAGCATTTT CASGLAGQIHNQPQHF TRBD1 TRBJ1-5 NA TRBV28
TGTGCCAGCAGCTTAAGTCCGGGACACCGCTCTGGAAACACCATATATTTT CASSLSPGHRSGNTIYF NA TRBJ1-3 NA TRBV7-8
TGTGCCAGCAGTGGGCGACTAGGATTTGAGCAGTACTTC CASSGRLGFEQYF NA TRBJ2-7 NA TRBV2
TGTGCCAGCAGATCCCAGGGGGAGCAGTACTTC CASRSQGEQYF NA TRBJ2-7 NA TRBV27
TGTGCCAGCTCAGCGGCGCGGGAGCAGTACTTC CASSAAREQYF NA TRBJ2-7 NA TRBV18
TGTGCTAGCAGCTTAGTTTGCGGAGAAGGCACAGATACGCAGTATTTT CASSLVCGEGTDTQYF NA TRBJ2-3 once TRBV7-7
TGTGCCAGCAGCCCGAACGGGGTTCACGAGCAGTACTTC CASSPNGVHEQYF NA TRBJ2-7 NA TRBV13
TGTGCCAGCAGTTCTACACAGGCAGGGACCTACGAGCAGTACTTC CASSSTQAGTYEQYF NA TRBJ2-7 few TRBV6-5
TGTGCCAGCAGCGAACAGGGGGCCAAAAACATTCAGTACTTC CASSEQGAKNIQYF TRBD1 TRBJ2-4 NA TRBV11-2
TGTGCCAGCAGCTTAGTAGCGGGAGTTAGGGGGAATGAGCAGTTCTTC CASSLVAGVRGNEQFF TRBD2 TRBJ2-1 NA TRBV11-1
TGTGCCAGCACCCAAGGCGGGATGGCCTACGAGCAGTACTTC CASTQGGMAYEQYF NA TRBJ2-7 once TRBV11-2
TGTGCCAGCAGCTTGTACAGGGCCCAATCCCCCAACGAGCAGTACTTC CASSLYRAQSPNEQYF NA TRBJ2-7 NA TRBV11-2
TGCGCCAGCACCCGGCTACAGGGGAGCTCCTACGAGCAGTACTTC CASTRLQGSSYEQYF TRBD1 TRBJ2-7 NA TRBV5-1
TGCGCCAGCAGCCAAGATTGGTTTGGGGGCGGGGGAACTGAAGCTTTCTTT CASSQDWFGGGGTEAFF NA TRBJ1-1 NA TRBV4-3
TGTGCCAGCAGTCGGGGGGGATGGGAGTATGGCTACACCTTC CASSRGGWEYGYTF NA TRBJ1-2 NA TRBV2
TGCAGCGTTGAAGATCCACATTACAGGGGTGGGGGCTACGAGCAGTACTTC CSVEDPHYRGGGYEQYF TRBD1 TRBJ2-7 NA TRBV29-1
TGTGCCAGCAGTTCCCAAACTCCCAGGGGCCGCACTGAAGCTTTCTTT CASSSQTPRGRTEAFF NA TRBJ1-1 NA TRBV2
TGTGCCAGCAGTGAAGGGACAGGGCCTTATAGCAATCAGCCCCAGCATTTT CASSEGTGPYSNQPQHF TRBD1 TRBJ1-5 few TRBV6-1
TGCGCCAGCAGCCATCCCGGGACTAGCGCCTACAATGAGCAGTTCTTC CASSHPGTSAYNEQFF TRBD2 TRBJ2-1 NA TRBV4-1
TGCGCCAGCAGCCAAGATTTGGCAGGGTTGGAGACCCAGTACTTC CASSQDLAGLETQYF NA TRBJ2-5 NA TRBV4-1
TGTGCCAGCAGTCACCCAGGGGGGACTGAAGCTTTCTTT CASSHPGGTEAFF TRBD1 TRBJ1-1 NA TRBV27
TGTGCCAGCAGCTCCAACAGGGGGAGCGATCAGCCCCAGCATTTT CASSSNRGSDQPQHF TRBD1 TRBJ1-5 NA TRBV5-8
TGCGCCAGCAGCCCGGGGGGGAGCTCCTACGAGCAGTACTTC CASSPGGSSYEQYF TRBD2 TRBJ2-7 NA TRBV5-1
TGCGCCAGCAGCCTGGGACAGTTCACCGGGGAGCTGTTTTTT CASSLGQFTGELFF TRBD1 TRBJ2-2 NA TRBV5-1
TGTGCCAGTGGAGGACAGAGGAACACTGAAGCTTTCTTT CASGGQRNTEAFF NA TRBJ1-1 few TRBV19
TGTGCCAGCAGCTCCCTAGCGGGAGGGTTAGGTGGAGCAAGTGAGCAGTTCTTC CASSSLAGGLGGASEQFF TRBD2 TRBJ2-1 NA TRBV9
TGTGCCAGTAGGGCGGGACAGGGAGGGAATCAGCCCCAGCATTTT CASRAGQGGNQPQHF TRBD1 TRBJ1-5 NA TRBV19
TGTGCCAGCAGTTCCGCCGGGACAGTGGGGCAGTACTTC CASSSAGTVGQYF TRBD1 TRBJ2-7 NA TRBV7-2
TGTGCCAGCAGCCCAAGGAGCGGGAGCTGGAACATTCAGTACTTC CASSPRSGSWNIQYF TRBD2 TRBJ2-4 NA TRBV7-2
TGTGCCAGCAGCAAGTTGTCACTAGCGGGAGGGAGCTCCTACGAGCAGTACTTC CASSKLSLAGGSSYEQYF TRBD2 TRBJ2-7 NA TRBV5-6
TGTGCTAGTCGCCAATCAGGATCCTACGAGCAGTACTTC CASRQSGSYEQYF NA TRBJ2-7 NA TRBV12-5